In this sample, the clone carrying this T cell receptor beta chain turned up many times. Germline V gene data show CDR1 as SQVTM and CDR2 as ANQGSEA. This CDR3 is 11 amino acids long. V lost 7 bases and J 6 bases, leaving 13 bases between the germline ends. TCR beta CDR3 region amplification was performed from RNA transcripts. The TCR CDR3 was amplified in a first-round RT-PCR using the HTBI primer set. TCRdb analysed the multiplex PCR reads with MiXCR anew, one entry per CDR3 protein. The sample lists fewer than 750,000 distinct CDR3 sequences, roughly 14% occurring once. This entry belongs to a study of T cells in Graves' hyperthyroidism and ophthalmopathy.

The sequence was obtained from a woman in her thirties or forties with Graves' ophthalmopathy. This chain connects TRBV29-1 to TRBJ2-7; D remains unclear. The sample consisted of blood. The DNA for the CDR3 is TGCAGCGCTGTAAGGGTGGGCGAGCAGTACTTC. This gives the protein CSAVRVGEQYF.